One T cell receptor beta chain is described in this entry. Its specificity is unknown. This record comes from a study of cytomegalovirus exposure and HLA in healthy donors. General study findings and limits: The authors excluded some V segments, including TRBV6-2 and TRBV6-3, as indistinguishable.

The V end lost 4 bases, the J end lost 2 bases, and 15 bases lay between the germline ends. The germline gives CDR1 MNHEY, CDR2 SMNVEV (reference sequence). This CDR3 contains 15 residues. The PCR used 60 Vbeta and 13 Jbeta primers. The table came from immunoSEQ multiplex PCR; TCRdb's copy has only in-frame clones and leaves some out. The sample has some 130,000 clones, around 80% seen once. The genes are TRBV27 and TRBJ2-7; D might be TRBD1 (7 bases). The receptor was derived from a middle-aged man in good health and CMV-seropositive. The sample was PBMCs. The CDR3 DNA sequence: TGTGCCAGCAGTTCCCAGGGGGGAAGGGCCTACGAGCAGTACTTC. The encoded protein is CASSSQGGRAYEQYF.